These 29 T cell receptor beta chains came from one sample sequenced in a study of identical twins' blood T cells. TCRdb re-analysed the 5' RACE reads in MiXCR, keeping a single row per CDR3 protein. The sample consists of roughly 380,000 distinct CDR3 sequences, roughly 27% of them appearing once. The specimen sequenced was PBMCs. All receptors derive from a woman between 18 and 49 years old in good health.

This clonotype was picked up one time. A junction boundary mismatches the germline segment, possibly from a read error. The chain uses TRBV5-5 and TRBJ1-1; 7 bases align to TRBD1. Germline CDR1 and CDR2: SGHKS and YYEKEE (reference sequence). The CDR3 extends over 15 amino acids. CDR3 sequence reads: CAGSYTGARGTEAFF. CDR3 nucleotides: TGTGCCGGCAGCTACACAGGGGCTAGAGGGACTGAAGCTTTCTTT.

V usage is TRBV5-1 and J usage is TRBJ1-1, with D unresolved. Germline V lookup: CDR1 SGHRS, CDR2 YFSETQ. V lost 4 bases and J 13 bases, leaving 17 bases between the germline ends. CDR3 size: 12 residues. This CDR3 reads CASSRGLTTVFF. CDR3 DNA: TGCGCCAGCAGCCGTGGTCTCACCACAGTTTTCTTT.

The chain recombines TRBV20-1 with TRBJ2-1, with a tentative D call TRBD2 (5 bases). The V and J ends lost 3 bases and 9 bases respectively, with 21 bases between them. The V gene's germline CDR1 is DFQATT and CDR2 SNEGSKA (reference sequence). The CDR3 loop spans 15 amino acids. The CDR3 bases are TGCAGTGCTAGCGACCCGGGAAAAGGGCATCGTGAGCAGTTCTTC. This translates into CSASDPGKGHREQFF.

The chain links TRBV12-3 or TRBV12-4 to TRBJ1-4; perhaps TRBD1 as D (5 bases). CDR3 length: 14 residues. The ends were cut back, 7 bases at V and 5 bases at J, with 14 bases in the middle. The CDR3 DNA is TGTGCCAGCATTTCCACCGACAGAAATGAAAAACTGTTTTTT. This codes for CASISTDRNEKLFF.

The chain uses TRBV7-2 and TRBJ2-1, with TRBD2 identical over 10 bases. V lost 1 base, J lost 7 bases, and 7 bases stayed unmatched. This CDR3 is built from 16 residues. Germline-derived CDR1 and CDR2 are SGHTA and FQGNSA. CDR3 region: CASSLVLAGVGNEQFF. The DNA of the CDR3 is TGTGCCAGCAGCTTAGTCCTAGCGGGAGTAGGGAATGAGCAGTTCTTC.

This chain connects TRBV28 to TRBJ1-4, with D perhaps TRBD1 (5 bases). CDR1 is MDHEN and CDR2 is SYDVKM in the germline V gene. The germline V and J ends were trimmed by 5 bases and 7 bases, with 8 bases remaining between them. CDR3 length: 12 residues. The CDR3 bases are TGTGCCAGCAGTGGGGGAGGTGAAAAACTGTTTTTT. As protein: CASSGGGEKLFF.

This clonotype was seen just once. This clone may be a read error of a much larger clone one base away. CDR3 in DNA: TGCAGCGTTGGAGCCTTAACGGGGGGCTACACCTTC. It is translated as CSVGALTGGYTF. The chain uses TRBV29-1 and TRBJ1-2; no reliable D call. CDR1 is SQVTM and CDR2 is ANQGSEA in the germline V gene. V gave up 4 bases and J gave up 8 bases, with 14 bases separating them. CDR3 length: 12 residues.

This clonotype was counted ten times or more. The chain couples TRBV12-5 to TRBJ2-3; maybe TRBD2 (6 bases). This CDR3 region has 20 residues. Germline loops: CDR1 LGHNT, CDR2 FRNRAP. The V gene lost 6 bases and the J gene lost 2 bases, with 30 bases spanning the gap. CDR3 DNA sequence: TGTGCTAGTGGACACCCCTCTAGCTCGCCCTCACTAGCCCCCACAGATACGCAGTATTTT. It encodes CASGHPSSSPSLAPTDTQYF.

The gene calls are TRBV9 and TRBJ2-3, with 7 bases lining up with TRBD2. Trimming at V came to 5 bases and at J to 1 base, leaving 4 bases not matched to a gene. CDR3 length equals 14 residues. Looked up from germline, CDR1 is SGDLS and CDR2 is YYNGEE. The chain's CDR3 is CASRAGSGTDTQYF. CDR3 coding DNA: TGTGCCAGCAGAGCGGGGAGTGGCACAGATACGCAGTATTTT.

The sample holds a few counts of this clonotype. V and J are TRBV5-1 and TRBJ2-4, with D possibly matching TRBD1 (6 bases). The CDR3 sequence is 14 residues long. With 3 bases removed from V and 0 bases from J, the gap between germline ends came to 7 bases. Germline CDR1 and CDR2: SGHRS and YFSETQ. CDR3: CASSSTGAKNIQYF. The CDR3 bases are TGCGCCAGCAGCTCGACAGGAGCCAAAAACATTCAGTACTTC.

This clonotype has a single count. The chain employs TRBV5-6 and TRBJ1-2; D gene uncertain. Per germline, CDR1 SGHDT and CDR2 YYEEEE. V was pared by 0 bases and J by 4 bases, with 13 bases between. The CDR3 is made up of 15 amino acids. The CDR3 here is CASSLGGPWSYGYTF. CDR3 DNA: TGTGCCAGCAGCTTGGGAGGCCCCTGGTCCTATGGCTACACCTTC.

This clonotype was seen a handful of times. The V call is TRBV20-1, the J call TRBJ1-6; 7 bases agree with TRBD1. J gave up 5 bases and V 6 bases, and 4 bases lay outside the gene matches. From germline, CDR1 is DFQATT and CDR2 SNEGSKA (reference sequence). This CDR3 spans 13 amino acids. The CDR3 here is CSAPTGNNSPLHF. CDR3 coding DNA: TGCAGTGCCCCGACAGGGAATAATTCACCCCTCCACTTT.

The V gene is TRBV7-9, the J gene TRBJ1-1; no clear D. The germline gives CDR1 SEHNR, CDR2 FQNEAQ (reference sequence). The V end was cut by 5 bases, the J end by 6 bases, with 25 bases between. The CDR3 sequence is 17 residues long. Here the CDR3 DNA reads TGTGCCAGCAGCCCCAATTATCTGAGGAGAAGGGTCCCTGAAGCTTTCTTT. Its translation is CASSPNYLRRRVPEAFF.

The chain recombines TRBV6-1 with TRBJ1-2; D unresolved. Trimming took off 1 base at V and 5 bases at J, with 8 bases between the two ends. This CDR3 comprises 13 residues. Germline V lookup: CDR1 MNHNS, CDR2 SASEGT. The chain's CDR3 is CASSEEASYGYTF. CDR3 sequence (DNA): TGTGCCAGCAGTGAAGAGGCCTCGTATGGCTACACCTTC.

The chain has TRBV18 and TRBJ2-5, with 7 nucleotides matching TRBD2. The trim removed 4 bases at V and 2 bases at J, leaving 4 bases unmatched. The CDR3 contains 14 residues. From germline, CDR1 is KGHSH and CDR2 LQKENI. In nucleotides, the CDR3 is TGTGCCAGCTCACTCAGAGCGGGGCAAGAGACCCAGTACTTC. Its protein product is CASSLRAGQETQYF.

The V call is TRBV5-1, the J call TRBJ1-1, with no clear D. V gave up 1 base and J gave up 0 bases, with 10 bases separating them. In germline, CDR1 is SGHRS, CDR2 YFSETQ. This CDR3 is 15 amino acids long. CDR3 amino acids: CASSLRMSMNTEAFF. CDR3 DNA sequence: TGCGCCAGCAGCTTGCGGATGTCGATGAACACTGAAGCTTTCTTT.

The genes are TRBV4-1 and TRBJ2-3, with 9 bases matching TRBD1. After removal of 1 base from V and 4 bases from J, the junction contained 6 bases not matched to a gene. Looked up from germline, CDR1 is MGHRA and CDR2 is YSYEKL. This CDR3 is 16 amino acids long. CDR3 amino acids: CASSQGVGQGSDTQYF. CDR3 sequence (DNA): TGCGCCAGCAGCCAAGGGGTCGGACAGGGGTCAGATACGCAGTATTTT.

This CDR3 is CASGVTLGPFNQPQHF. The DNA of the CDR3 is TGTGCCAGCGGCGTTACCCTGGGACCGTTCAATCAGCCCCAGCATTTT. The rearrangement uses TRBV7-6 and TRBJ1-5, with D possibly TRBD1 on 5 matching bases. V shed 8 bases and J shed 3 bases, with 20 bases lying between them. The CDR3 is 16 residues long. Germline assignment: CDR1 SGHVS and CDR2 FNYEAQ. The whole variable domain, remainder taken from reference TRBV7-6 and TRBJ1-5, is GAGVSQSPRYKVTKRGQDVALRCDPISGHVSLYWYRQALGQGPEFLTYFNYEAQQDKSGLPNDRFSAERPEGSISTLTIQRTEQRDSAMYRCASGVTLGPFNQPQHFGDGTRLSIL.

The sample holds a few counts of this clonotype. V gene TRBV9 combines with J gene TRBJ2-2; 7 positions agree with TRBD2. CDR3 length: 13 residues. The germline V gene has CDR1 SGDLS and CDR2 YYNGEE. Trimming took 3 bases from V and 7 from J; bases not matched to a gene: 3. The CDR3 protein is CASSETGGGELFF. The CDR3, as DNA: TGTGCCAGCAGCGAAACGGGGGGCGGGGAGCTGTTTTTT.

The chain is built from TRBV10-3 and TRBJ1-5; unclear D gene. The CDR3 is 13 residues long. The V gene's germline CDR1 is ENHRY and CDR2 SYGVKD. Trimming left V 2 bases short and J 5 bases short, with 7 bases between. The CDR3 DNA follows: TGTGCCATCAGTGAGGGTGCAGATCAGCCCCAGCATTTT. It encodes CAISEGADQPQHF.

This clonotype was seen a handful of times. The V and J genes are TRBV20-1 and TRBJ1-3, with TRBD1 matching 10 bases. The junction had 5 bases not matched to a gene; V was cut back by 7 bases and J by 2 bases. Germline V gives CDR1 DFQATT, CDR2 SNEGSKA (reference sequence). There are 14 residues in the CDR3. CDR3 bases: TGCAGTGTCCGACAGGGGGCGCCTGGAAACACCATATATTTT. Encoded protein: CSVRQGAPGNTIYF.

The V call is TRBV3-1, the J call TRBJ2-3, with 8 bases that match TRBD2. V dropped 1 base and J dropped 11; count of bases not matched to a gene: 8. The CDR3 runs 14 residues. Per germline, CDR1 LGHDT and CDR2 YNNKEL (reference sequence). CDR3 sequence: CASSQVESLAGQYF. The CDR3 DNA sequence: TGTGCCAGCAGCCAAGTTGAATCTCTAGCGGGGCAGTATTTT.

The chain recombines TRBV10-3 with TRBJ1-5, with TRBD1 matching 7 bases. The CDR3 spans 16 residues. The germline CDR1 and CDR2 sequences are ENHRY and SYGVKD. Trimming at V came to 6 bases and at J to 5 bases, leaving 13 bases not matched to a gene. DNA of the CDR3: TGTGCCATCAGCGATCCGGGACAGTCAGATTATCAGCCCCAGCATTTT. This sequence encodes CAISDPGQSDYQPQHF.

This clonotype has just one count. This could be a read error, since a much larger clone is one nucleotide away. V gene TRBV6-2 or TRBV6-3 combines with J gene TRBJ2-1; 9 nucleotides align to TRBD2. This CDR3 is 16 amino acids long. The germline V gene encodes CDR1 MNHEY and CDR2 SVGEGT. V was clipped by 4 bases and J by 7 bases; unmatched bases: 11. Here the CDR3 reads CASSLMAGGRANEQFF. The CDR3, as DNA: TGTGCCAGCAGTTTAATGGCGGGGGGGCGAGCAAATGAGCAGTTCTTC.

This clonotype was counted a few times. The J gene is TRBJ2-1, the V gene TRBV3-1, with 11 bases lining up with TRBD2. J lost 6 bases, V lost 2 bases, and 6 bases had no gene match. The CDR3 sequence is 16 residues long. The germline V gene encodes CDR1 LGHDT and CDR2 YNNKEL (reference sequence). CDR3 sequence (DNA): TGTGCCAGCAGCCAACCTAGCGGGGGGCCGTTCAATGAGCAGTTCTTC. Residues: CASSQPSGGPFNEQFF.

The sample holds a few counts of this clonotype. The chain recombines TRBV7-2 with TRBJ2-2; D is perhaps TRBD1 (6 bases). The V end lost 1 base, the J end lost 7 bases, and 19 bases lay between the germline ends. The CDR3 length is 17 residues. The germline V gene encodes CDR1 SGHTA and CDR2 FQGNSA. The CDR3 DNA follows: TGTGCCAGCAGCTTAGATCGTGGGACATCCTTGATCGGGGAGCTGTTTTTT. Protein product: CASSLDRGTSLIGELFF.

The chain links TRBV12-3 or TRBV12-4 to TRBJ2-5, with no clear D. The CDR3 is made up of 11 amino acids. The germline V and J ends were trimmed by 6 bases and 4 bases, with 6 bases remaining between them. CDR3 sequence (DNA): TGTGCCAGCAGGCAGAGAGAGACCCAGTACTTC. Its translation: CASRQRETQYF.

In this sample, this clonotype turned up once. V gene TRBV29-1 combines with J gene TRBJ2-7, with D maybe TRBD1 (5 bases). The length of the CDR3 is 12 residues. Trimming removed 3 bases from V and 4 bases from J, with 10 bases in between. The V gene's germline CDR1 is SQVTM and CDR2 ANQGSEA. The CDR3 nucleotides are TGCAGCGTTGAGGGGCATCGGTACGAGCAGTACTTC. Its translation: CSVEGHRYEQYF.

This chain uses TRBV18 with TRBJ1-1; D unclear. Trimming cost V 3 bases and J 3 bases, with 8 bases left between them. This CDR3 has 13 amino acids. Germline V gene data show CDR1 as KGHSH and CDR2 as LQKENI. This CDR3 reads CASSPDIYTEAFF. The CDR3 coding sequence is TGTGCCAGCTCACCCGACATCTACACTGAAGCTTTCTTT.